One and the same sample provided the 2 T cell receptor beta chains below, sequenced in a study of blood T cell repertoires in COVID-19. The data were produced by immunoSEQ multiplex PCR, yet TCRdb's version contains in-frame clones alone and is incomplete. Of approximately 670,000 clones in the sample, approximately 90% were seen once. The sample consisted of peripheral blood. Receptors originate from a woman under 30 with acute or convalescent COVID-19.

V usage is TRBV18 and J usage is TRBJ1-3, with 9 nucleotides matching TRBD1. This CDR3 spans 17 amino acids. J was trimmed by 2 bases and V by 5 bases; bases with no gene match: 10. The germline V gene encodes CDR1 KGHSH and CDR2 LQKENI. This CDR3 is CASSSFPGQGTGNTIYF. The CDR3, as DNA: TGTGCCAGCTCATCCTTCCCGGGACAGGGAACTGGAAACACCATATATTTT.

The rearrangement links TRBV28 to TRBJ2-3; D is perhaps TRBD2 (6 bases). Trimming took 2 bases from V and 2 from J, leaving 8 bases between them. This CDR3 is built from 14 residues. The V gene's germline CDR1 is MDHEN and CDR2 SYDVKM. Written as DNA, the CDR3 is TGTGCCAGCAGTTTAGGGAGGTACACAGATACGCAGTATTTT. Protein product: CASSLGRYTDTQYF.